The T cell receptor beta chain described here comes from a study of blood T cell repertoires in COVID-19. Study summary: PBMCs, B-cell-depleted T cells, or T cells were the source of the cDNA or gDNA that made up the material.

Seattle researchers signed up patients amid active infection and tracked them longitudinally. Clones were read by immunoSEQ multiplex PCR, and TCRdb kept only the in-frame ones, dropping some. The data show 200,000 to 250,000 clones, approximately 80% seen once. The CDR3 runs 14 residues. Trimming took 0 bases from V and 3 from J, leaving 7 bases between them. CDR1 and CDR2 (germline): SGHRS, YFSETQ. The receptor comes from a woman older than 75 with COVID-19, enrolled during active disease. J is TRBJ1-5 and V is TRBV5-1; D is undetermined. The sequenced sample was peripheral blood. CDR3 sequence (DNA): TGCGCCAGCAGCTTGGCCGGTTCCAATCAGCCCCAGCATTTT. Its protein product is CASSLAGSNQPQHF.